The entry below gives a single T cell receptor beta chain sequence along with its context. The entry originates in a study of blood T cell repertoires in COVID-19. The CDR3 runs to 13 residues. Trimming pared 2 bases from V and 6 bases from J, leaving 9 bases between. The germline V gene has CDR1 SGDLS and CDR2 YYNGEE. The authors' processing: The authors estimated nucleated cell counts from reference gene primer amplification. Assay used: immunoSEQ multiplex PCR; TCRdb lists only in-frame clones, some missing. V and J calls plus clone size are reproduced from that table; the DNA served to infer D and trimming. The table has over 250,000 clones, under 90% seen once; the top ten hold around 4.1%.

The genes are TRBV9 and TRBJ2-1, with D possibly matching TRBD2 (6 bases). Sequencing was performed on PBMCs or T cells enriched from blood (not recorded which). This receptor was identified in a young man with acute COVID-19. CDR3 coding DNA: TGTGCCAGCAGCGTGACTAGTCGCAATGAGCAGTTCTTC. Residues: CASSVTSRNEQFF.